Described below is a single T cell receptor (beta chain) sequence and its context. Only in-frame clones appear in the TCRdb table, and some are missing; sequencing was by immunoSEQ multiplex PCR. This table holds around 80,000 clones, just over 90% found once. The sample belongs to a study of T cell changes during pregnancy in multiple sclerosis. The CDR3 contains 11 residues. Germline CDR1 reads MNHNS; CDR2 reads SASEGT. Trimming left V 9 bases short and J 2 bases short, with 8 bases between. The chain employs TRBV6-1 and TRBJ2-7; D ambiguous. This material consisted of peripheral blood, taken before pregnancy. The sequence was obtained from a female donor with multiple sclerosis, enrolled in a pregnancy study. CDR3 sequence: CASTVAYEQYF. The CDR3 DNA follows: TGTGCCAGTACAGTGGCCTACGAGCAGTACTTC.